What follows is one T cell receptor (beta chain) and its context. V lost 0 bases, J lost 1 base, and 0 bases stayed unmatched. The CDR3 is made up of 15 amino acids. Germline CDR1 and CDR2: SEHNR and FQNEAQ (reference sequence). Described time point: after neoadjuvant nivolumab, at surgical resection. The data derive from a study of neoadjuvant anti-PD-1 for oral cavity cancer. TCRdb's table, derived via immunoSEQ multiplex PCR, lists solely in-frame clones and lacks some. The sample has 33,000 or so clones; about 77% are singletons. This specimen consisted of PBMCs, obtained after nivolumab (anti-PD-1) treatment. V usage is TRBV7-9 and J usage is TRBJ2-1; TRBD1 aligns across 7 bases. The sequence derives from a person aged 35-79 years with oral cavity squamous cell carcinoma. In nucleotides, the CDR3 is TGTGCCAGCAGCTTAGCACAGGGGTCCTACAATGAGCAGTTCTTC. Translation gives CASSLAQGSYNEQFF.